These 24 T cell receptor beta chains came from one sample sequenced in a study of TIL therapy for anti-PD-1-resistant metastatic lung cancer. The immunoSEQ assay was v3. Assay used: immunoSEQ multiplex PCR; TCRdb lists only in-frame clones, some missing. The profile shows approximately 27,000 clones, 72% of them singletons. Time point meaning: pre-treatment sample, taken before nivolumab and TIL therapy. Tumor tissue came from excised metastases, mostly pleural nodules or supraclavicular lymph nodes. The source material was tumor tissue, sampled at baseline. The receptors come from a person aged 25-80 years with non-small cell lung cancer.

The chain combines TRBV9 with TRBJ2-3; 15 positions match TRBD2. After removal of 3 bases from V and 3 bases from J, the junction contained 5 bases not matched to a gene. The CDR3 spans 17 residues. Germline V gene data show CDR1 as SGDLS and CDR2 as YYNGEE. The DNA for the CDR3 is TGTGCCAGCAGCGCTGGACTAGCGGGGGGGCCGACAGATACGCAGTATTTT. This gives the protein CASSAGLAGGPTDTQYF.

The chain employs TRBV7-2 and TRBJ2-3, with D perhaps matching TRBD1 (5 bases). This CDR3 is 14 amino acids long. The V gene lost 4 bases and the J gene lost 2 bases, with 10 bases spanning the gap. Germline V gene data show CDR1 as SGHTA and CDR2 as FQGNSA. DNA for the CDR3: TGTGCCAGCAGCTATGACAGAAACACAGATACGCAGTATTTT. It codes for CASSYDRNTDTQYF.

The chain carries TRBV9 and TRBJ2-3; D gene uncertain. Trimming took off 2 bases at V and 1 base at J, with 8 bases between the two ends. This CDR3 has 14 residues. Germline assignment: CDR1 SGDLS and CDR2 YYNGEE. The CDR3 nucleotides are TGTGCCAGCAGCGTTACCCTTCGCACAGATACGCAGTATTTT. Translating it yields CASSVTLRTDTQYF.

V and J are TRBV5-1 and TRBJ2-7; 9 nucleotides match TRBD2. The CDR3 length is 17 residues. Germline V gene data show CDR1 as SGHRS and CDR2 as YFSETQ. The V and J ends lost 3 bases and 4 bases, in that order; junction bases with no gene match: 14. CDR3 in amino acids: CASSSGSGGGAGYEQYF. CDR3 bases: TGCGCCAGCAGCTCGGGATCGGGCGGGGGGGCCGGTTACGAGCAGTACTTC.

The chain carries TRBV7-2 and TRBJ1-5, with D perhaps matching TRBD1 (5 bases). There are 15 residues in the CDR3. V lost 1 base, J lost 7 bases, and 14 bases lay in between. Germline CDR1 is SGHTA and CDR2 is FQGNSA. CDR3 nucleotides: TGTGCCAGCAGCTTAGTACCAGGGCGGGGGCAGCCCCAGCATTTT. Amino acid sequence: CASSLVPGRGQPQHF.

The chain has TRBV7-3 and TRBJ2-2; 9 positions agree with TRBD2. V shed 2 bases, J shed 4 bases, and the junction held 2 bases outside the gene matches. CDR1 and CDR2 (germline): SGHTA, FQGTGA. This CDR3 contains 15 residues. CDR3 nucleotides: TGTGCCAGCAGCTTACCTAGCGGGGCCACCGGGGAGCTGTTTTTT. Protein: CASSLPSGATGELFF.

The chain uses TRBV4-1 and TRBJ1-1, with D uncertain. The germline gives CDR1 MGHRA, CDR2 YSYEKL. Trimming stripped 1 base from V and 4 bases from J, with 13 bases between. The CDR3 extends over 15 amino acids. The chain's CDR3 is CASSQGDWVITEAFF. The CDR3 region has the DNA TGCGCCAGCAGCCAAGGAGATTGGGTCATCACTGAAGCTTTCTTT.

The rearrangement links TRBV6-4 to TRBJ2-7; perhaps TRBD2 as D (6 bases). The CDR3 covers 14 residues. V lost 5 bases and J lost 5, with 16 bases in between. Germline values: CDR1 MRHNA, CDR2 SNTAGT. The CDR3 loop reads CASSPAAGNHEQYF. The CDR3, as DNA: TGTGCCAGCAGTCCCGCGGCGGGAAACCACGAGCAGTACTTC.

The chain carries TRBV18 and TRBJ2-7; 11 bases map to TRBD1. V shed 8 bases, J shed 7 bases, and the junction held 4 bases outside the gene matches. This CDR3 spans 12 amino acids. The V gene's germline CDR1 is KGHSH and CDR2 LQKENI. The CDR3 reads CASGQGAREQYF. The DNA of the CDR3 is TGTGCCAGCGGACAGGGGGCGAGGGAGCAGTACTTC.

The rearrangement uses TRBV19 and TRBJ2-2; tentatively, D is TRBD2 (5 bases). CDR1 LNHDA and CDR2 SQIVND come from the germline V gene (reference sequence). The germline V and J ends were trimmed by 7 bases and 4 bases, with 16 bases remaining between them. This CDR3 region has 15 residues. CDR3: CASTRDPSGTGELFF. The CDR3 nucleotides read TGTGCCAGTACCCGGGATCCAAGCGGCACCGGGGAGCTGTTTTTT.

The V and J genes are TRBV12-5 and TRBJ2-7; TRBD1 agrees at 9 bases. The CDR3 extends over 13 amino acids. Germline V CDR1 and CDR2: LGHNT, FRNRAP. The V gene end was trimmed by 3 bases and the J gene end by 4 bases; junction bases not matched to a gene: 1. CDR3 loop: CASGLDRGYEQYF. In nucleotides, the CDR3 is TGTGCTAGTGGTTTAGACAGGGGGTACGAGCAGTACTTC.

This clone was detected a few times. At one of its ends the junction is not consistent with the germline gene, which may arise from a read error. The rearrangement links TRBV4-1 to TRBJ2-5, with D uncertain. The CDR3 has 14 amino acids. Germline assignment: CDR1 MGHRA and CDR2 YSYEKL. The chain's CDR3 is CASSPSTRQGTQYF. The CDR3 DNA is TGCGCCAGCAGCCCATCCACTCGCCAAGGGACCCAGTACTTC.

This clone has just a few counts. This chain joins TRBV5-1 and TRBJ1-6; D unresolved. V was pared by 1 base and J by 0 bases, with 8 bases between. Germline V CDR1 and CDR2: SGHRS, YFSETQ. The CDR3 has 16 amino acids. The CDR3 is CASSLLSSSYNSPLHF. CDR3 sequence (DNA): TGCGCCAGCAGCTTGCTCTCGAGCTCCTATAATTCACCCCTCCACTTT.

The CDR3 sequence is CASSFRDRGAFF. Here the CDR3 DNA reads TGTGCCAGCAGCTTCAGGGACAGGGGAGCTTTCTTT. V is TRBV7-9 and J is TRBJ1-1; 10 bases agree with TRBD1. The CDR3 loop spans 12 amino acids. Trimming took 3 bases from V and 10 from J; bases not matched to a gene: 2. Germline V gene sequence: CDR1 SEHNR, CDR2 FQNEAQ (reference sequence).

This sequence joins TRBV19 and TRBJ2-5, with D unclear. Looked up from germline, CDR1 is LNHDA and CDR2 is SQIVND (reference sequence). V was cut by 4 bases and J by 1 base, with 4 bases left in between. CDR3 length: 12 residues. The CDR3 DNA reads as TGTGCCAGTAGTAATCTCCAAGAGACCCAGTACTTC. Amino acid sequence: CASSNLQETQYF.

The chain recombines TRBV7-9 with TRBJ1-6; 7 bases line up with TRBD1. Per germline, CDR1 SEHNR and CDR2 FQNEAQ (reference sequence). J was trimmed by 7 bases and V by 5 bases; bases with no gene match: 11. The CDR3 consists of 16 residues. The CDR3: CASSLRRQGGNSPLHF. The CDR3 DNA is TGTGCCAGCAGCCTCAGAAGACAGGGAGGGAATTCACCCCTCCACTTT.

The chain has TRBV5-6 and TRBJ1-1; D gene unclear. Germline CDR1 and CDR2: SGHDT and YYEEEE. V was cut by 4 bases and J by 1 base, with 14 bases left in between. CDR3 length: 15 residues. In DNA, the CDR3 is TGTGCCAGCAGCCCCCAGGAAGGAAGGAACACTGAAGCTTTCTTT. Residues: CASSPQEGRNTEAFF.

J is TRBJ2-2 and V is TRBV19, with 11 nucleotides matching TRBD2. The CDR3 runs 16 residues. Germline CDR1 LNHDA, CDR2 SQIVND (reference sequence). V dropped 1 base and J dropped 6; count of bases not matched to a gene: 4. The CDR3 spells CASSIVVAGGPGELFF. In DNA form, the CDR3 reads TGTGCCAGTAGTATAGTCGTAGCGGGGGGGCCCGGGGAGCTGTTTTTT.

V gene TRBV7-8 combines with J gene TRBJ2-5; 7 bases agree with TRBD1. The CDR3 is 13 amino acids. CDR1 is SGHVS and CDR2 is FQNEAQ in the germline V gene. Trimming removed 5 bases from V and 1 base from J; junction bases left unmatched: 1. The CDR3 region has the DNA TGTGCCAGCAGCCGGGACAGCCAAGAGACCCAGTACTTC. It yields the protein CASSRDSQETQYF.

The V call is TRBV5-4, the J call TRBJ2-7; TRBD1 matches at 9 bases. Trimming cost V 4 bases and J 7 bases; bases outside gene matches: 18. Germline V gene lookup returns CDR1 SGHNT and CDR2 YYREEE (reference sequence). The CDR3 is 17 residues long. The CDR3 nucleotides read TGTGCCAGCAGCCTTGGGGTTACAGGGGGCTCGGTGAAAGAGCAGTACTTC. It specifies CASSLGVTGGSVKEQYF.

DNA of the CDR3: TGTGCCAGCAGCTTAGCGCATGGGTCAGGGGGCGCATTTAAGGAGACCCAGTACTTC. It specifies CASSLAHGSGGAFKETQYF. J is TRBJ2-5 and V is TRBV7-6; 8 nucleotides match TRBD1. This CDR3 is built from 19 residues. CDR1 and CDR2 from the germline V gene are SGHVS and FNYEAQ. The trim removed 0 bases at V and 5 bases at J, leaving 17 bases unmatched.

V is TRBV2 and J is TRBJ1-6; no firm D call. V lost 6 bases and J lost 2, with 11 bases in between. The CDR3 totals 15 residues. Germline loops: CDR1 SNHLY, CDR2 FYNNEI. The CDR3 loop is CASRARTAYNSPLHF. CDR3 bases: TGTGCCAGCAGAGCGCGGACGGCCTATAATTCACCCCTCCACTTT.

The chain couples TRBV11-2 to TRBJ2-1; 9 nucleotides agree with TRBD2. With 5 bases clipped from V and 5 bases from J, the junction kept 7 bases outside the gene matches. This CDR3 comprises 15 residues. Germline CDR1 reads SGHAT; CDR2 reads FQNNGV. The CDR3 here is CASSPHSGGDNEQFF. CDR3 coding DNA: TGTGCCAGCAGCCCGCATAGCGGGGGAGACAATGAGCAGTTCTTC. Using reference TRBV11-2 and TRBJ2-1 for the parts outside the CDR3, the full variable domain is EAGVAQSPRYKIIEKRQSVAFWCNPISGHATLYWYQQILGQGPKLLIQFQNNGVVDDSQLPKDRFSAERLKGVDSTLKIQPAKLEDSAVYLCASSPHSGGDNEQFFGPGTRLTVL.

The rearrangement uses TRBV5-6 and TRBJ2-1; D is unresolved. Per the germline V gene, CDR1 is SGHDT and CDR2 is YYEEEE. V was shortened by 0 bases and J by 7 bases, with 11 bases between the two germline ends. This CDR3 has 14 residues. The CDR3 DNA is TGTGCCAGCAGCTTGGGGGTGTGGGGAAATGAGCAGTTCTTC. As protein: CASSLGVWGNEQFF.